One and the same sample provided the 21 T cell receptor beta chains below, sequenced in a study of cytomegalovirus exposure and HLA in healthy donors. With 60 Vbeta and 13 Jbeta primers, the PCR was carried out. Here immunoSEQ multiplex PCR was the method, and the copy in TCRdb shows in-frame clones only, minus some. The table records approximately 150,000 clones, roughly 62% of them present only once. Specimen: PBMCs. The receptors come from a male donor in good health and CMV-seronegative.

The J gene is TRBJ2-4, the V gene TRBV7-2; D might be TRBD1 (5 bases). CDR1 SGHTA and CDR2 FQGNSA come from the germline V gene. The CDR3 is 13 residues long. V lost 0 bases and J 8 bases, leaving 8 bases between the germline ends. The CDR3 loop is CASSLAQGDIQYF. The CDR3 coding sequence is TGTGCCAGCAGCTTAGCGCAGGGTGACATTCAGTACTTC.

The chain combines TRBV5-1 with TRBJ2-3; 7 bases map to TRBD2. CDR3 length equals 16 residues. V shed 0 bases, J shed 3 bases, and the junction held 7 bases outside the gene matches. The germline V gene has CDR1 SGHRS and CDR2 YFSETQ. The DNA for the CDR3 is TGCGCCAGCAGCTTGGGTGCCAGCGGGGAGACAGATACGCAGTATTTT. Translation gives CASSLGASGETDTQYF.

The CDR3 protein is CASSPSGDQPQHF. CDR3 sequence (DNA): TGTGCCAGCTCCCCCTCGGGAGATCAGCCCCAGCATTTT. This chain connects TRBV18 to TRBJ1-5; D unclear. Trimming removed 6 bases at V and 5 bases at J, with 11 bases between. The CDR3 has 13 residues. Looked up from germline, CDR1 is KGHSH and CDR2 is LQKENI.

This clone showed up just a few times. The chain carries TRBV5-4 and TRBJ2-3, with 11 bases identical to TRBD2. The CDR3 has 17 residues. The V and J ends lost 2 bases and 5 bases, in that order; junction bases with no gene match: 10. The germline V gene has CDR1 SGHNT and CDR2 YYREEE (reference sequence). CDR3 region: CASSFIPRLAGKDTQYF. CDR3 DNA: TGTGCCAGCAGCTTTATCCCCCGACTAGCGGGGAAAGATACGCAGTATTTT. The complete variable domain, with remaining parts taken from reference TRBV5-4 and TRBJ2-3, reads ETGVTQSPTHLIKTRGQQVTLRCSSQSGHNTVSWYQQALGQGPQFIFQYYREEENGRGNFPPRFSGLQFPNYSSELNVNALELDDSALYLCASSFIPRLAGKDTQYFGPGTRLTVL.

The rearrangement joins TRBV5-1 to TRBJ1-1; 9 bases are a match to TRBD1. The trim removed 0 bases at V and 7 bases at J, leaving 7 bases unmatched. CDR1 and CDR2 (germline): SGHRS, YFSETQ. The CDR3 runs 15 residues. CDR3 sequence (DNA): TGCGCCAGCAGCTTGGGGGACAGGGAAGAGGGTGAAGCTTTCTTT. Protein product: CASSLGDREEGEAFF.

This clone was observed a few times. The rearrangement uses TRBV6-6 and TRBJ2-1; D may be TRBD1 (6 bases). With 4 bases removed from V and 15 bases from J, the gap between germline ends came to 25 bases. The CDR3 length is 15 residues. Germline assignment: CDR1 MNHNY and CDR2 SVGAGI (reference sequence). CDR3 protein: CASSSSADRGMSPFF. In nucleotides, the CDR3 is TGTGCCAGCAGTTCTTCCGCGGACAGAGGGATGAGTCCGTTCTTC.

This clone was seen a few times. The V and J genes are TRBV27 and TRBJ1-5; D unclear. CDR3 length: 13 residues. Germline values: CDR1 MNHEY, CDR2 SMNVEV (reference sequence). Trimming took 4 bases from V and 6 from J, leaving 10 bases between them. The CDR3 loop is CASSSTPVQPQHF. CDR3 in DNA: TGTGCCAGCAGTTCCACCCCGGTTCAGCCCCAGCATTTT.

The chain carries TRBV2 and TRBJ1-1; 11 bases fit TRBD1. Germline loops: CDR1 SNHLY, CDR2 FYNNEI. The CDR3 length is 16 residues. V trimming: 4 bases; J trimming: 4 bases; junction bases outside the gene matches: 8. Here the CDR3 reads CASSVFGQGAGTEAFF. CDR3 bases: TGTGCCAGCAGTGTGTTCGGACAGGGGGCTGGCACTGAAGCTTTCTTT.

The V and J genes are TRBV28 and TRBJ1-4; TRBD1 might be the D (6 bases). The germline CDR1 and CDR2 sequences are MDHEN and SYDVKM. Trimming pared 6 bases from V and 7 bases from J, leaving 18 bases between. The CDR3 extends over 15 amino acids. CDR3 amino acids: CASRPQGVGGEKLFF. CDR3 bases: TGTGCCAGCAGGCCACAGGGAGTGGGCGGTGAAAAACTGTTTTTT.

The chain combines TRBV5-4 with TRBJ1-2; D might be TRBD1 (5 bases). The length of the CDR3 is 13 residues. The ends were cut back, 2 bases at V and 5 bases at J, with 10 bases in the middle. Germline CDR1 is SGHNT and CDR2 is YYREEE (reference sequence). CDR3 nucleotide sequence: TGTGCCAGCAGCTTTACAGGAGTATATGGCTACACCTTC. Translated: CASSFTGVYGYTF. The full variable domain, with the rest looked up from reference TRBV5-4 and TRBJ1-2, is ETGVTQSPTHLIKTRGQQVTLRCSSQSGHNTVSWYQQALGQGPQFIFQYYREEENGRGNFPPRFSGLQFPNYSSELNVNALELDDSALYLCASSFTGVYGYTFGSGTRLTVV.

This sequence joins TRBV10-2 and TRBJ1-4, with 10 bases matching TRBD1. The germline V gene has CDR1 WSHSY and CDR2 SAAADI. With V trimmed by 3 bases and J by 10 bases, 11 bases remained unmatched. The CDR3 is made up of 16 amino acids. The CDR3 is CASSDPGTGDTGKLFF. Written as DNA, the CDR3 is TGCGCCAGCAGTGACCCCGGGACAGGGGACACCGGAAAACTGTTTTTT.

The J gene is TRBJ2-3, the V gene TRBV9; 8 nucleotides align to TRBD2. The J segment lost 4 bases and the V segment lost 3 bases, leaving 7 bases of the junction unmatched. The CDR3 is 15 residues long. Germline CDR1 is SGDLS and CDR2 is YYNGEE. The CDR3 sequence: CASSAAGGLPDTQYF. Here the CDR3 DNA reads TGTGCCAGCAGCGCCGCGGGGGGCCTCCCAGATACGCAGTATTTT.

This chain uses TRBV6-5 with TRBJ2-1; 9 bases line up with TRBD2. In germline, CDR1 is MNHEY, CDR2 SVGAGI. V lost 0 bases, J lost 0 bases, and 0 bases stayed unmatched. The length of the CDR3 is 16 residues. CDR3 DNA sequence: TGTGCCAGCAGTTACTCGGGACTAGCCTCCTACAATGAGCAGTTCTTC. Its translation is CASSYSGLASYNEQFF.

This chain links TRBV2 with TRBJ2-7, with D tentatively TRBD1 (5 bases). V was clipped by 7 bases and J by 2 bases, with 12 bases between them. The CDR3 has 13 residues. Germline loops: CDR1 SNHLY, CDR2 FYNNEI. The CDR3 DNA reads TGTGCCAGCATCACAGGAGACACCTACGAGCAGTACTTC. This encodes CASITGDTYEQYF.

The chain has TRBV9 and TRBJ2-7; 9 bases match TRBD1. After removal of 2 bases from V and 5 bases from J, the junction contained 8 bases not matched to a gene. Germline assignment: CDR1 SGDLS and CDR2 YYNGEE. The CDR3 sequence is 15 residues long. This chain's CDR3 is CASSVTGTGSHEQYF. The CDR3 DNA reads TGTGCCAGCAGCGTTACCGGGACAGGGAGCCACGAGCAGTACTTC.

In the case of this clone: A junction boundary mismatches the germline segment, possibly from a read error. The chain recombines TRBV7-7 with TRBJ2-1, with 7 bases lining up with TRBD2. The CDR3 is 15 amino acids. From germline, CDR1 is SSHAT and CDR2 FNYEAQ (reference sequence). For the CDR3, the DNA is TGTGCTAGCAGCCGAGGAACTAGCGCCCTCGATGAGCAGTTCTTC. This encodes CASSRGTSALDEQFF.

This clone was seen a handful of times. V usage is TRBV6-5 and J usage is TRBJ1-1; weak D call: TRBD1 (6 bases). V was pared by 0 bases and J by 1 base, with 12 bases between. CDR3 length: 16 amino acids. Germline loops: CDR1 MNHEY, CDR2 SVGAGI. Here the CDR3 reads CASSYSRGIRNTEAFF. Here the CDR3 DNA reads TGTGCCAGCAGTTACTCGAGGGGGATTAGGAACACTGAAGCTTTCTTT.

The genes are TRBV10-2 and TRBJ2-1; 9 nucleotides match TRBD1. Trimming took 4 bases from V and 7 from J; bases not matched to a gene: 8. From germline, CDR1 is WSHSY and CDR2 SAAADI. This CDR3 contains 15 residues. As DNA, the CDR3 is TGCGCCAGCAGTGGGCGGGACAGGGTAGGGAATGAGCAGTTCTTC. Protein sequence: CASSGRDRVGNEQFF.

The chain couples TRBV2 to TRBJ2-3; 9 bases fit TRBD1. V trimming: 10 bases; J trimming: 4 bases; junction bases outside the gene matches: 6. Germline V gene sequence: CDR1 SNHLY, CDR2 FYNNEI. This CDR3 has 13 amino acids. CDR3: CAINRGRADTQYF. CDR3 DNA sequence: TGTGCCATAAACAGGGGGCGTGCAGATACGCAGTATTTT.

The chain couples TRBV6-4 to TRBJ1-5; D may be TRBD1 (5 bases). CDR1 is MRHNA, CDR2 SNTAGT, per germline. CDR3 length equals 15 residues. V was shortened by 4 bases and J by 1 base, with 11 bases between the two germline ends. CDR3 sequence reads: CASSAVQESNQPQHF. Written as DNA, the CDR3 is TGTGCCAGCAGTGCGGTACAGGAAAGCAATCAGCCCCAGCATTTT.

The gene calls are TRBV7-9 and TRBJ2-7; D is perhaps TRBD2 (5 bases). Germline loops: CDR1 SEHNR, CDR2 FQNEAQ (reference sequence). The CDR3 has 12 amino acids. V was clipped by 3 bases and J by 6 bases, with 9 bases between them. The chain's CDR3 is CASSFGVGEQYF. The CDR3 DNA sequence: TGTGCCAGCAGCTTCGGGGTCGGCGAGCAGTACTTC.